This TCR beta chain was found in a study of neurological immune-mediated disorders. As for the study in general: The 34 multiple sclerosis patients comprised approximately 31 that were relapsing-remitting and 3 that were secondary progressive.

The CDR3 extends over 14 amino acids. Trimming took 3 bases from V and 7 from J, leaving 15 bases between them. Germline values: CDR1 MNHNS, CDR2 SASEGT. In this sample, this clonotype turned up many times. Antigen unknown. The authors made cDNA by 5'RACE with 10-nucleotide random UMIs. Every sequencing run gave over 200 million TCR-beta sequences, taken from 15-18 subjects. TCRdb reanalysed the 5' RACE reads using MiXCR and keeps one entry per CDR3 protein. The sample carries some 83,000 distinct CDR3 sequences, just over 2.5% recorded once. General observations from the study: The expanded clones of different subjects shared no CDR3 amino acid sequences (suggesting private repertoires in all groups).

The chain combines TRBV6-1 with TRBJ2-5; TRBD2 might be the D (6 bases). Material for sequencing was PBMCs. The sequence came from a woman in her twenties or thirties with multiple sclerosis. The CDR3 here is CASSDWERRVTQYF. The CDR3 DNA reads TGTGCCAGCAGTGATTGGGAGAGGAGGGTGACCCAGTACTTC.